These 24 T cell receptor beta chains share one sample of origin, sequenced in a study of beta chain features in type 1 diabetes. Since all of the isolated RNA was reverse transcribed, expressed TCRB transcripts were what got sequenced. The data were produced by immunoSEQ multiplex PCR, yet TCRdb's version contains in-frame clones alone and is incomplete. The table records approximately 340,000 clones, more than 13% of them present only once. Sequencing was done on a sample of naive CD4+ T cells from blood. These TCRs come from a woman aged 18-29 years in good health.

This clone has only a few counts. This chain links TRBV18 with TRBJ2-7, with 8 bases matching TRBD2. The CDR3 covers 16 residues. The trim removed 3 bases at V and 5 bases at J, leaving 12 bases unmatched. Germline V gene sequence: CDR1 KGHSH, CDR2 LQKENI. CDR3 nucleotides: TGTGCCAGCTCACCCCTCGGTAGAGCGGGAGTCAACGAGCAGTACTTC. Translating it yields CASSPLGRAGVNEQYF. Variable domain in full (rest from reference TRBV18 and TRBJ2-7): NAGVMQNPRHLVRRRGQEARLRCSPMKGHSHVYWYRQLPEEGLKFMVYLQKENIIDESGMPKERFSAEFPKEGPSILRIQQVVRGDSAAYFCASSPLGRAGVNEQYFGPGTRLTVT.

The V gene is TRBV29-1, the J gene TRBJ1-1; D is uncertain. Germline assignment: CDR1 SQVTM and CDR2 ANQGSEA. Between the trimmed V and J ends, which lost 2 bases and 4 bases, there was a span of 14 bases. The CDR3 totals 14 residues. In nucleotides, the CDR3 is TGCAGCGTTGAACTTGCCCTTCCAGGCACTGAAGCTTTCTTT. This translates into CSVELALPGTEAFF.

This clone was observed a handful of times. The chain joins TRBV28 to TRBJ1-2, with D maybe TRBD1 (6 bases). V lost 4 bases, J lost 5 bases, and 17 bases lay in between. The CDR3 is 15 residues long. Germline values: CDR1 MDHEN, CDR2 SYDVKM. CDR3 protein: CASSSQGPADYGYTF. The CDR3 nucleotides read TGTGCCAGCAGTTCACAGGGTCCTGCTGATTATGGCTACACCTTC.

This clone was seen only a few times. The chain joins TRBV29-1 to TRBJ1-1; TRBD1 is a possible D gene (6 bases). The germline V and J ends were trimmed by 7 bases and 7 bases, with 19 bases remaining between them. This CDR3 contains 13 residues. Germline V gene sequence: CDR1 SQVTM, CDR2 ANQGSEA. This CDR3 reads CSALTGSIDEAFF. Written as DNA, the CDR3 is TGCAGCGCCCTGACAGGTTCGATCGATGAAGCTTTCTTT.

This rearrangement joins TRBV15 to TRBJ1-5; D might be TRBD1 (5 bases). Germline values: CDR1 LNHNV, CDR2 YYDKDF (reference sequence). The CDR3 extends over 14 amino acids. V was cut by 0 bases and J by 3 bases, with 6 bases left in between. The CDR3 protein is CATSRDRVNQPQHF. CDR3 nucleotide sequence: TGTGCCACCAGCAGAGACAGGGTCAATCAGCCCCAGCATTTT.

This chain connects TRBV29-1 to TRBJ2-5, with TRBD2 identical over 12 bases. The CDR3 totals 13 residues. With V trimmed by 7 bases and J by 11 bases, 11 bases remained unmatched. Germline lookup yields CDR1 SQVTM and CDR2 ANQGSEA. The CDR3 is CSASGRARDEQYF. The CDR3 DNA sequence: TGCAGCGCTAGCGGGAGGGCCCGTGATGAGCAGTACTTC.

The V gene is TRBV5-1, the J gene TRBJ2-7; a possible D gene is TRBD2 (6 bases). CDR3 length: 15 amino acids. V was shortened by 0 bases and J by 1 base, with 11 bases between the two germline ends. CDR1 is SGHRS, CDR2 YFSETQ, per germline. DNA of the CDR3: TGCGCCAGCAGCTTGGAACGGGGAGGATCCTACGAGCAGTACTTC. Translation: CASSLERGGSYEQYF.

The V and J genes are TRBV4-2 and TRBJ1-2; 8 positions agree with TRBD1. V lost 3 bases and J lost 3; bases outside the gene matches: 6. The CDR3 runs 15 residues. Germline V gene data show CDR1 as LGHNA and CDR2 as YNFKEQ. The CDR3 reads CASSQTGAGDYGYTF. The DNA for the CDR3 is TGTGCCAGCAGCCAGACAGGGGCGGGAGACTATGGCTACACCTTC.

This CDR3 reads CATAGQGLEDTQYF. The CDR3, as DNA: TGTGCCACAGCGGGACAGGGATTGGAAGATACGCAGTATTTT. The rearrangement links TRBV2 to TRBJ2-3; 9 positions agree with TRBD1. The CDR3 is 14 residues long. V was pared by 10 bases and J by 5 bases, with 10 bases of the junction left unmatched. Germline V gene lookup returns CDR1 SNHLY and CDR2 FYNNEI.

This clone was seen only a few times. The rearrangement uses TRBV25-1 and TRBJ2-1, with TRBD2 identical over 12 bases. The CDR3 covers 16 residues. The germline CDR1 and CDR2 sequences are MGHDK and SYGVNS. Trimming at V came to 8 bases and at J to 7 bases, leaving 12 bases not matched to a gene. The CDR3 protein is CASSEGLAGVRNEQFF. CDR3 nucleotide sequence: TGTGCCAGCTCTGAGGGACTAGCGGGTGTTAGGAATGAGCAGTTCTTC.

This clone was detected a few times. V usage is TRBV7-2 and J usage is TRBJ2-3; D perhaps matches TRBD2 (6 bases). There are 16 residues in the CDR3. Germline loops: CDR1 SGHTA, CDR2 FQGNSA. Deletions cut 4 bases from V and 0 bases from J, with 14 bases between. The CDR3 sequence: CASSSGLAISTDTQYF. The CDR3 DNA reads TGTGCCAGCAGCTCCGGCCTAGCGATTAGCACAGATACGCAGTATTTT.

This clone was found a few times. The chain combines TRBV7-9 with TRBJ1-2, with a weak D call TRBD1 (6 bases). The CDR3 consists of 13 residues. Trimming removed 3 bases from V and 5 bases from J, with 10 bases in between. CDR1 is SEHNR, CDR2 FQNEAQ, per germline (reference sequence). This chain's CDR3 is CASSLQGRYGYTF. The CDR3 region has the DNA TGTGCCAGCAGCTTGCAGGGGCGGTATGGCTACACCTTC.

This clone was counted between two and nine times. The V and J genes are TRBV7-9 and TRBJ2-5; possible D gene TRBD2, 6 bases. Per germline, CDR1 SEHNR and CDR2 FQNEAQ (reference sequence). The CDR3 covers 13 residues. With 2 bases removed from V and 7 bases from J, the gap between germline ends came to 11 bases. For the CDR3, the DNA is TGTGCCAGCAGCTTACTAGCGTTGGGGACCCAGTACTTC. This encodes CASSLLALGTQYF.

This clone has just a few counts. CDR3 amino acids: CASSLGDPTDTQYF. The CDR3 coding sequence is TGCGCCAGCAGCTTGGGAGATCCCACAGATACGCAGTATTTT. The chain carries TRBV5-1 and TRBJ2-3, with unresolved D. The length of the CDR3 is 14 residues. V shed 0 bases and J shed 2 bases, with 7 bases lying between them. In germline, CDR1 is SGHRS, CDR2 YFSETQ.

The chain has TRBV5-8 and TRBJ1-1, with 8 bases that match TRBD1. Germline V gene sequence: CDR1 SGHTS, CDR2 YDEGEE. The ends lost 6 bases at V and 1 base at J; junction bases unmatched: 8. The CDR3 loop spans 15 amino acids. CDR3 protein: CASTLGQGRNTEAFF. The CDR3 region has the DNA TGTGCCAGCACCCTAGGACAGGGCAGGAACACTGAAGCTTTCTTT.

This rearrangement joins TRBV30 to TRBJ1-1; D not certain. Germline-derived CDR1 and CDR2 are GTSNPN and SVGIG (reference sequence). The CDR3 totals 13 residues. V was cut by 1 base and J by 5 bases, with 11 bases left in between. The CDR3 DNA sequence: TGTGCCTGGAGTGGCCCCCCGGGAACTGAAGCTTTCTTT. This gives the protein CAWSGPPGTEAFF.

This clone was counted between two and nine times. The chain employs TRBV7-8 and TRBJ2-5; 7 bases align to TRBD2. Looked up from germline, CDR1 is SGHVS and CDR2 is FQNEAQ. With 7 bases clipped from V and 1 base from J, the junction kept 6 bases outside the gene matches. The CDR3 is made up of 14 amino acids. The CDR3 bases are TGTGCCAGCAAAGGGAGGGCCGTCCAAGAGACCCAGTACTTC. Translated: CASKGRAVQETQYF.

CDR3 nucleotides: TGCGCCAGCAGCATGGATCCGGTGAACACTGAAGCTTTCTTT. This encodes CASSMDPVNTEAFF. The chain recombines TRBV5-1 with TRBJ1-1; D is ambiguous. The CDR3 runs 14 residues. CDR1 is SGHRS, CDR2 YFSETQ, per germline. Trimming pared 4 bases from V and 0 bases from J, leaving 10 bases between. Full variable domain (rest looked up from reference TRBV5-1 and TRBJ1-1): KAGVTQTPRYLIKTRGQQVTLSCSPISGHRSVSWYQQTPGQGLQFLFEYFSETQRNKGNFPGRFSGRQFSNSRSEMNVSTLELGDSALYLCASSMDPVNTEAFFGQGTRLTVV.

CDR3 sequence (DNA): TGCAGCGTATACCATCAGGGGGGAGGCTATGGCTACACCTTC. Translation gives CSVYHQGGGYGYTF. J is TRBJ1-2 and V is TRBV29-1; the match to TRBD1 covers 7 bases. V was clipped by 6 bases and J by 4 bases; unmatched bases: 11. The germline gives CDR1 SQVTM, CDR2 ANQGSEA. This CDR3 comprises 14 residues.

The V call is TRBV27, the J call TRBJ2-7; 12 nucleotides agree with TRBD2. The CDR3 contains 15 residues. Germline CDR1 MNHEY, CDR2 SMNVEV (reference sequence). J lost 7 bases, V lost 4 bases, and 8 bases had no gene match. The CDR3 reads CASSSPTSGRVEQYF. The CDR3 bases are TGTGCCAGCAGTTCCCCGACTAGCGGGAGAGTGGAGCAGTACTTC.

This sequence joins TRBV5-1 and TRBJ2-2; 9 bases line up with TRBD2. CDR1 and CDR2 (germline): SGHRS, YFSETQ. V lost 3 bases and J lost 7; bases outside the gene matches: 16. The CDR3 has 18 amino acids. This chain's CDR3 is CASSSFHLAGERGGELFF. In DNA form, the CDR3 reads TGCGCCAGCAGCTCCTTCCATTTAGCGGGAGAACGTGGCGGGGAGCTGTTTTTT.

The CDR3 loop is CASSPDRVLTEAFF. The DNA for the CDR3 is TGTGCCAGCTCACCAGACAGGGTGTTGACTGAAGCTTTCTTT. The rearrangement joins TRBV18 to TRBJ1-1; 7 bases fit TRBD1. This CDR3 spans 14 amino acids. CDR1 and CDR2 from the germline V gene are KGHSH and LQKENI. The V segment lost 2 bases and the J segment 5 bases; nucleotides outside the gene matches: 5. The full variable domain, with the rest looked up from reference TRBV18 and TRBJ1-1, is NAGVMQNPRHLVRRRGQEARLRCSPMKGHSHVYWYRQLPEEGLKFMVYLQKENIIDESGMPKERFSAEFPKEGPSILRIQQVVRGDSAAYFCASSPDRVLTEAFFGQGTRLTVV.

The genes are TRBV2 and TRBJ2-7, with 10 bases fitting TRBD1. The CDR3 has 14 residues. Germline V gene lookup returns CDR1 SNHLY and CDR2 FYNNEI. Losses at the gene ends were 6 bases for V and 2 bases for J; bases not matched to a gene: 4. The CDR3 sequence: CASRLTGGTYEQYF. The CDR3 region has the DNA TGTGCCAGCAGATTGACAGGGGGCACCTACGAGCAGTACTTC.

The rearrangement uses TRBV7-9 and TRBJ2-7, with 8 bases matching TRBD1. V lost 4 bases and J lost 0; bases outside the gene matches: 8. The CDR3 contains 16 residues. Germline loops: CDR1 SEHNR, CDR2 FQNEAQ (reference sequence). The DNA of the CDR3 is TGTGCCAGCAGCTCTGACAGGGGTACTCGCTCCTACGAGCAGTACTTC. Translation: CASSSDRGTRSYEQYF. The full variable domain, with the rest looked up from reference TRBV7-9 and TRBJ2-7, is DTGVSQNPRHKITKRGQNVTFRCDPISEHNRLYWYRQTLGQGPEFLTYFQNEAQLEKSRLLSDRFSAERPKGSFSTLEIQRTEQGDSAMYLCASSSDRGTRSYEQYFGPGTRLTVT.